Described below is a single TCR beta chain sequence and its context. The data belong to a study of shared clonotypes between healthy human individuals. CDR1 and CDR2 (germline): MGHRA, YSYEKL. The CDR3 loop spans 16 amino acids. Trimming pared 2 bases from V and 3 bases from J, leaving 14 bases between. Naive CD8 cells were CD45RO-negative, positively selected for CCR7, excluding terminally differentiated effector memory CD45RA+ cells. Adults of Caucasian background living in Nashville, Tennessee made up all donors. The assay was immunoSEQ multiplex PCR, and TCRdb's table has in-frame clones only and misses some. The table includes around 1,900,000 clones, approximately 92% detected once.

Sequencing was done on a sample of naive CD8+ T cells from PBMCs. The chain couples TRBV4-1 to TRBJ2-1, with D perhaps being TRBD1 or TRBD2 (5 bases each). The TCR was taken from a man in his late teens or twenties in good health. Some clones in this sample may be carry-over from other donors' samples. CDR3 residues: CASSQPRGGVYNEQFF. The CDR3 region has the DNA TGCGCCAGCAGCCAACCTCGTGGGGGTGTCTACAATGAGCAGTTCTTC.